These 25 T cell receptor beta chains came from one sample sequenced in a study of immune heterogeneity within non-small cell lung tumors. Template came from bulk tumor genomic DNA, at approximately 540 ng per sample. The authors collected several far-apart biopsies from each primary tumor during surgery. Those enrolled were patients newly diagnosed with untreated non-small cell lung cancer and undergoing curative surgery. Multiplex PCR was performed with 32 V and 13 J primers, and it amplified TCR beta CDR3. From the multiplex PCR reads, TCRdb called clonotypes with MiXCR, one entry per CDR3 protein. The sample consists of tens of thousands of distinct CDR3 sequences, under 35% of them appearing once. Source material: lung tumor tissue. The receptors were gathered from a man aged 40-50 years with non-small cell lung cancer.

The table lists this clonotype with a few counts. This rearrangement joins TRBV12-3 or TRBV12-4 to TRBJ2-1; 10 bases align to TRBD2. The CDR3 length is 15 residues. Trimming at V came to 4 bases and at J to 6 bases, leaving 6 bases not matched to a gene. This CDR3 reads CASSSLAGAANEQFF. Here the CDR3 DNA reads TGTGCCAGCAGTTCCCTAGCGGGAGCCGCCAATGAGCAGTTCTTC.

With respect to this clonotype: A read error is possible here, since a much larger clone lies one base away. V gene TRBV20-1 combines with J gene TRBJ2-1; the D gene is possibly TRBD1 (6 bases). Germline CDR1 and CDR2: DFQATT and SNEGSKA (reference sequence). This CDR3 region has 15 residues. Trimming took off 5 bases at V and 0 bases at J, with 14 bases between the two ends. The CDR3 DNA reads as TGCAGTGCTGAGGGGGAGACCGGCTCCTACAATGAGCAGTTCTTC. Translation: CSAEGETGSYNEQFF.

This chain's CDR3 is CASRSSGNTIYF. CDR3 nucleotide sequence: TGTGCCAGTCGAAGCTCTGGAAACACCATATATTTT. The V gene is TRBV19, the J gene TRBJ1-3; D call uncertain. Germline V CDR1 and CDR2: LNHDA, SQIVND (reference sequence). There are 12 residues in the CDR3. Trimming cost V 8 bases and J 0 bases, with 5 bases left between them.

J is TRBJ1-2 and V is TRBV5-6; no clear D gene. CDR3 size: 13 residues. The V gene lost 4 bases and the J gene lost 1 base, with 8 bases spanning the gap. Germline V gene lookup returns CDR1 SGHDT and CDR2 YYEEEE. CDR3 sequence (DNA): TGTGCCAGCAGCGCTCGGGATAACTATGGCTACACCTTC. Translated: CASSARDNYGYTF.

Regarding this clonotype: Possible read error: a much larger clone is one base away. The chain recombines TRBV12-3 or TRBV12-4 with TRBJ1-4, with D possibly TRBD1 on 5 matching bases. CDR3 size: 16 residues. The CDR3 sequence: CVSSLAPGVGLKKLFF. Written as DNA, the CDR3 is TGTGTCAGCAGTTTAGCGCCCGGGGTGGGGCTTAAAAAACTGTTTTTT.

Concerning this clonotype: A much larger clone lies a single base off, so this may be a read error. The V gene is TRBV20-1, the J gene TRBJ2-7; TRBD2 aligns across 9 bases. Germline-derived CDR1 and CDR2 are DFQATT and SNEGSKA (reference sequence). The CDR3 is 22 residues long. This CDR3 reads CSVRAPAIAGGPTWMSSYEQYF. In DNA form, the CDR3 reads TGCAGTGTTAGAGCCCCCGCGATCGCGGGAGGGCCAACTTGGATGAGCTCCTACGAGCAGTACTTC.

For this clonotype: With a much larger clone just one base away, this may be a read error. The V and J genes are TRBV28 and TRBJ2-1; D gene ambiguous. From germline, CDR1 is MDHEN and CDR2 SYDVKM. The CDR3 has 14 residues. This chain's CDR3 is CASLNGGSGNEKFF. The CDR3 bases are TGTGCCAGCCTGAACGGTGGGTCAGGCAATGAGAAGTTCTTC.

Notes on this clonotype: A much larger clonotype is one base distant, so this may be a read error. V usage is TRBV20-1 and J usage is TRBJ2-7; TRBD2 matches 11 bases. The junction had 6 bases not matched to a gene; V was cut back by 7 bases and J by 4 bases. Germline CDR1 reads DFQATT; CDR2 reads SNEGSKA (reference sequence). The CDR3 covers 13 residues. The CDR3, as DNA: TGCAGTGTAATAGCGGGGGGGAGATACGAGCAGTACTTC. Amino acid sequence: CSVIAGGRYEQYF.

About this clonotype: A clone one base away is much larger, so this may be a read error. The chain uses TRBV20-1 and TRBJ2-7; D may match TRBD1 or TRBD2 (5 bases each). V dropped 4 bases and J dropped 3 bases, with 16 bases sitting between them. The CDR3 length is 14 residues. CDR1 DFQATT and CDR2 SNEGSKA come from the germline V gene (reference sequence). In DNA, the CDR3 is TGCAGTGCTACCATCGGGACCGAATACTACGAGCAGTACTTC. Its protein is CSATIGTEYYEQYF.

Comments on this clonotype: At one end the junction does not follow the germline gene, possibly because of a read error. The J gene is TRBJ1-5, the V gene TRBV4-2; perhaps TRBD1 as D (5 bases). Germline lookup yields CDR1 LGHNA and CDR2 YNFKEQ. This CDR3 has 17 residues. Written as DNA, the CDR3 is TGTGCCAGCGGCCAAGATTTAGGAGGGGCTATCAATCAGCCCCAGCATTTT. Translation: CASGQDLGGAINQPQHF.

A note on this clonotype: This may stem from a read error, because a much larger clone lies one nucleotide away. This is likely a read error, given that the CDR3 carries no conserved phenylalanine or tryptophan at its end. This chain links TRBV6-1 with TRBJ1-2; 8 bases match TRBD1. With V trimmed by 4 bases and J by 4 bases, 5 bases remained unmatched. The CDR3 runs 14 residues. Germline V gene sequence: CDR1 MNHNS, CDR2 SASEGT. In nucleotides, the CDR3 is TGTGCCAGCAGTGGGGACAGGAGTCTCTATGGCTACACCCTC. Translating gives CASSGDRSLYGYTL.

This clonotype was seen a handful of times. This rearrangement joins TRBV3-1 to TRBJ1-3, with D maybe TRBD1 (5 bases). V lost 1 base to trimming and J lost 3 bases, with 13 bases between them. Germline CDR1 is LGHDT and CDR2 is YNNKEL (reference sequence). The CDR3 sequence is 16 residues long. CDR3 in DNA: TGTGCCAGCAGCCAAGCGGGAGGGGTGGTTGGAAACACCATATATTTT. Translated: CASSQAGGVVGNTIYF.

CDR3 loop: CASSTGLRGDEQYF. DNA for the CDR3: TGTGCCAGTAGTACCGGACTCCGCGGCGACGAGCAGTACTTC. The chain recombines TRBV19 with TRBJ2-7; TRBD2 is a possible D gene (5 bases). The ends were cut back, 4 bases at V and 5 bases at J, with 15 bases in the middle. The CDR3 runs to 14 residues. The germline CDR1 and CDR2 sequences are LNHDA and SQIVND (reference sequence).

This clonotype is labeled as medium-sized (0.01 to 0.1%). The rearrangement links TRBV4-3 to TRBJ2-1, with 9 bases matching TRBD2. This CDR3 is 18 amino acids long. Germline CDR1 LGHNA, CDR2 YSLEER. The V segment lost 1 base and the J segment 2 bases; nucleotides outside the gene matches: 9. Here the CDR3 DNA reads TGCGCCAGCAGCCAAGTACACCGAATAGCGGGAGCCTACAATGAGCAGTTCTTC. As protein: CASSQVHRIAGAYNEQFF.

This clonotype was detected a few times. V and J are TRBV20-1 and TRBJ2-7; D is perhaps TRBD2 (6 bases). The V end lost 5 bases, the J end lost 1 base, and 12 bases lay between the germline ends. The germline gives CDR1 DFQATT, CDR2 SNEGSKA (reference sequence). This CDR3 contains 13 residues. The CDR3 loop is CSARGGYSYEQYF. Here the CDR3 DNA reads TGCAGTGCTCGTGGGGGGTATTCCTACGAGCAGTACTTC.

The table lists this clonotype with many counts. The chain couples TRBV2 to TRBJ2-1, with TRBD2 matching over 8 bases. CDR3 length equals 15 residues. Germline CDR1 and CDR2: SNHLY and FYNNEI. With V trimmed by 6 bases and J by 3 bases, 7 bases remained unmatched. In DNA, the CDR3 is TGTGCCAGCAGCAAAGCGGGAGTCGGCTACAATGAGCAGTTCTTC. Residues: CASSKAGVGYNEQFF.

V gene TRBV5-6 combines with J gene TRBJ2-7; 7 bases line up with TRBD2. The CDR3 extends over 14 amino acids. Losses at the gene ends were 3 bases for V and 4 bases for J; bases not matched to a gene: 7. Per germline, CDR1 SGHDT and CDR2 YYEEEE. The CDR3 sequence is CASSSTLSGYEQYF. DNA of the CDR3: TGTGCCAGCAGCTCCACCCTTAGCGGGTACGAGCAGTACTTC. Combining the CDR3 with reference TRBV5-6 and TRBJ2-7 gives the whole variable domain DAGVTQSPTHLIKTRGQQVTLRCSPKSGHDTVSWYQQALGQGPQFIFQYYEEEERQRGNFPDRFSGHQFPNYSSELNVNALLLGDSALYLCASSSTLSGYEQYFGPGTRLTVT.

CDR3 loop: CASSARGLGEAFF. The CDR3 DNA reads as TGTGCCAGCAGCGCAAGGGGGCTAGGTGAAGCTTTCTTT. The chain carries TRBV11-3 and TRBJ1-1; TRBD1 agrees at 7 bases. This CDR3 contains 13 residues. The V segment lost 5 bases and the J segment 7 bases; nucleotides outside the gene matches: 7. The V gene's germline CDR1 is SGHNT and CDR2 YENEEA.

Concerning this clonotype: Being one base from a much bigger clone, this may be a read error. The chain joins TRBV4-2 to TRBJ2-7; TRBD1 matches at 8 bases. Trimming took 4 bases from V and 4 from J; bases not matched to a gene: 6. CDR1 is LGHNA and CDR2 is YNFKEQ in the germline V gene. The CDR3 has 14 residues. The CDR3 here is CASSRRDRKYEQYF. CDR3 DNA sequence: TGTGCCAGCAGCCGCCGGGACAGGAAGTACGAGCAGTACTTC.

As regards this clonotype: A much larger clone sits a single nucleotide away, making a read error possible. DNA for the CDR3: TGTGCCAACAGCTTAAATCCAGGGGGAGGCGAGCAGTACTTC. Translated: CANSLNPGGGEQYF. The chain carries TRBV7-3 and TRBJ2-7; tentatively, D is TRBD1 (7 bases). Germline CDR1 and CDR2: SGHTA and FQGTGA. The CDR3 covers 14 residues.

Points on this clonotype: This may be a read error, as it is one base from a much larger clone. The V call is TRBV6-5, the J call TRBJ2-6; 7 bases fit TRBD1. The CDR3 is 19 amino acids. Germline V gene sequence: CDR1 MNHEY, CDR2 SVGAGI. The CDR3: CASSYSRTGPYSGANILTF. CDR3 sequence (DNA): TGTGCCAGCAGTTACTCCCGGACAGGTCCCTACTCTGGGGCCAACATCCTGACTTTC.

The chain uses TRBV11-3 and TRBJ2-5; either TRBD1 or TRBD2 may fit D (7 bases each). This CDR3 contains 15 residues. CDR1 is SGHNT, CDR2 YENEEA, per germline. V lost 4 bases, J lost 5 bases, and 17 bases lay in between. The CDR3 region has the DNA TGTGCCAGCAGCTCGACAGGGAGGGCCTACGAGACCCAGTACTTC. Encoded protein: CASSSTGRAYETQYF.

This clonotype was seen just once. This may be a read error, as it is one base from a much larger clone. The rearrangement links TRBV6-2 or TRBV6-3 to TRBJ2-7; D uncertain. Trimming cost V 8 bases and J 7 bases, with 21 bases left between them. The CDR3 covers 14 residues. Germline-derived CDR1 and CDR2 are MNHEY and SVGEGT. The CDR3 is CASRERGGVGEQYF. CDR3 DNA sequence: TGTGCCAGCCGAGAGCGAGGTGGGGTTGGGGAGCAGTACTTC.

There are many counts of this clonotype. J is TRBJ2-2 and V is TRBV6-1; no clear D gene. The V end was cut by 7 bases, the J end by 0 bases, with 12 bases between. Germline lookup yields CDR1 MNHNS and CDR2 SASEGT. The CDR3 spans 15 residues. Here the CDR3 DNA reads TGTGCCAGCACCTTCGGGCCCGCGAACACCGGGGAGCTGTTTTTT. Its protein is CASTFGPANTGELFF.

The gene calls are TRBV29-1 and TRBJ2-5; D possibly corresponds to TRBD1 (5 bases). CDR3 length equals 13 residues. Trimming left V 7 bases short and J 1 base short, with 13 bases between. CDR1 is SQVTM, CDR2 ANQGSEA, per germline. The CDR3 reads CSGGQASQETQYF. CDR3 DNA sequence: TGCAGCGGTGGACAAGCCTCCCAAGAGACCCAGTACTTC.